This T cell receptor beta chain was identified during a study of post-analysis software for immune sequencing data. Study-wide findings and caveats: In patients, TRBV5-6, TRBV5-1 and TRBV20-1 belonged to five or six TRBV segments found more frequently than in controls.

TCR beta cDNA libraries included unique molecular identifiers. TCRdb re-called the PCR reads through MiXCR, storing one row per CDR3 protein. The sample has just over 250,000 distinct CDR3 sequences; 35% to 40% are singletons. Comments on this clonotype: Its antigen remains unidentified.

Germline V gene sequence: CDR1 MNHNY, CDR2 SVGAGI (reference sequence). The CDR3 covers 15 residues. V gave up 5 bases and J gave up 2 bases; unmatched junction bases: 9. The chain employs TRBV6-6 and TRBJ2-7, with 7 nucleotides matching TRBD1. The sequenced sample was blood. This clonotype was sampled from a girl between 10 and 17 years old with multiple sclerosis. This CDR3 is CASSQTDRIPYEQYF. CDR3 sequence (DNA): TGTGCCAGCAGTCAAACGGACAGGATACCCTACGAGCAGTACTTC.